These T cell receptor beta chains were read from a single sample in a study of graft-versus-host responses after intestinal transplantation. The table came from immunoSEQ multiplex PCR; TCRdb's copy has only in-frame clones and leaves some out. The repertoire holds about 8,000 clones, with about 75% as singletons. The sequenced sample was ileum tissue, obtained 226 days after intestinal transplant. All receptors derive from a human patient who received an intestinal transplant, so some T cells may come from the graft donor. The CDR3 runs from the conserved cysteine through the conserved F or W. The D gene is left open where the match is weak. The listing skips clone size in some rows; elsewhere it reads once, few, many or a size class.

size	V	J	D	CDR3	DNA
-	TRBV4-3	TRBJ1-1	-	CASSQRGNTEAFF	TGCGCCAGCAGCCAACGGGGGAACACTGAAGCTTTCTTT
-	TRBV10-3	TRBJ2-3	TRBD2	CAIASGLAGATDTQYF	TGTGCCATCGCTAGTGGGCTAGCGGGGGCAACAGATACGCAGTATTTT
-	TRBV30	TRBJ1-4	-	CAWSGDWDEKLFF	TGTGCCTGGAGTGGGGACTGGGATGAAAAACTGTTTTTT
-	TRBV7-9	TRBJ1-2	-	CASSLYERGGGSNYGYTF	TGTGCCAGCAGCTTATACGAGAGGGGGGGAGGCTCTAACTATGGCTACACCTTC
-	TRBV18	TRBJ2-2	-	CASSPTRGDTGELFF	TGTGCCAGCTCACCAACCAGGGGGGACACCGGGGAGCTGTTTTTT
medium-sized	TRBV6-5	TRBJ2-7	-	CASSDPQGDEQYF	TGTGCCAGCAGTGATCCACAGGGCGACGAGCAGTACTTC
-	TRBV9	TRBJ2-2	TRBD2	CASSPRTSGRTELFF	TGTGCCAGCAGCCCAAGGACTAGCGGGAGGACGGAGCTGTTTTTT
-	TRBV30	TRBJ1-6	TRBD1	CAWSVGGSGISPLHF	TGTGCCTGGAGTGTAGGGGGCTCCGGGATTTCACCCCTCCACTTT
few	TRBV18	TRBJ1-2	-	CASSPFVQGDGYTF	TGTGCCAGCTCACCATTCGTTCAGGGCGATGGCTACACCTTC
-	TRBV5-6	TRBJ2-6	TRBD1	CASSRDRVFGANVLTF	TGTGCCAGCAGCCGGGACAGGGTTTTTGGGGCCAACGTCCTGACTTTC